What follows describes a single T cell receptor beta chain. Its antigen is not identified. It was with random hexamers that roughly 0.5 to 1 ug RNA was reverse transcribed. Amplification of the TCR beta CDR3 was carried out by immunoSEQ multiplex PCR, which spanned a total of 54 Vbeta and 13 Jbeta segments. One entry per CDR3 protein, called by TCRdb with MiXCR from the immunoSEQ multiplex PCR reads. Among roughly 80,000 distinct CDR3 sequences listed, approximately 93% were seen once. The data originate from a study of CD8 T cells in Susac syndrome. Overall study results and limits: In total CD8+ repertoires, over 15 Susac-specific public clones were found, and CD8+ TEMRA repertoires had a few. Clonal CD8+ expansion in Susac was highest in TEMRA cells and active patients.

The V end was cut by 6 bases, the J end by 1 base, with 10 bases between. CDR1 and CDR2 from the germline V gene are LNHDA and SQIVND (reference sequence). This CDR3 is built from 14 residues. V usage is TRBV19 and J usage is TRBJ2-4; TRBD1 might be the D (5 bases). Sequencing was done on a sample of CD8+ T cells from PBMCs. This sequence originates from a human donor with Susac syndrome. CDR3 protein: CASRGAGAKNIQYF. Here the CDR3 DNA reads TGTGCCAGTAGAGGAGCAGGGGCCAAAAACATTCAGTACTTC.